This T cell receptor beta chain was recovered during a study of T-cell memory formation after mild COVID-19. TCRdb reanalysed the 5' RACE reads using MiXCR and keeps one entry per CDR3 protein. The sample contains around 410,000 distinct CDR3 sequences, 23% of which appear only once. This clonotype has more than one count but fewer than ten. The CDR3 runs to 14 residues. V was clipped by 5 bases and J by 5 bases; unmatched bases: 7. The V gene is TRBV12-3 or TRBV12-4, the J gene TRBJ1-1, with 8 positions matching TRBD1. This TCR came from an adult woman who had mild COVID-19 (a few samples of this study predate the infection). Cell type and time point are not known. The sequenced sample consisted of PBMCs or a T cell subset sorted from them (not recorded which). The CDR3 sequence: CASSKQGGGTEAFF. DNA of the CDR3: TGTGCCAGCAGTAAACAGGGGGGTGGGACTGAAGCTTTCTTT.